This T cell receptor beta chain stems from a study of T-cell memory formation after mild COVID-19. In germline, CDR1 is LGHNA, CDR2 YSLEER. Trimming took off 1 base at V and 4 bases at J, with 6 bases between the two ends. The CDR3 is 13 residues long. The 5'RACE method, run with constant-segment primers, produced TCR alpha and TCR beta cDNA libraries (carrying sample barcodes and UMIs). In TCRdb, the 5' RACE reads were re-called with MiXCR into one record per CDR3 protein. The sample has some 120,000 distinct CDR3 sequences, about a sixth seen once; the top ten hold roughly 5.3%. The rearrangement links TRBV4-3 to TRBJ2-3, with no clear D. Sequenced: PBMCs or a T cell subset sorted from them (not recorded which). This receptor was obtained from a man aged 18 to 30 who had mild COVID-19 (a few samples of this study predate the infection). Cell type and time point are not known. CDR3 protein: CASSQGPADTQYF. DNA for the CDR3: TGCGCCAGCAGCCAAGGACCGGCAGATACGCAGTATTTT.